The rows below give T cell receptor beta chains drawn from one sample of a study of vaccination and CD4 T cells after COVID-19. No antigen has been assigned to these receptors. MiXCR, applied by TCRdb to the PCR reads, yields one record per CDR3 protein. The table lists 15,000 to 25,000 distinct CDR3 sequences, approximately 45% of them singletons. The starting material was CD4+ T cells from blood, cultured in vitro, obtained before SARS-CoV-2 vaccination. These TCRs come from a human donor who had recovered from COVID-19. CDR3s include the opening cysteine and the closing phenylalanine or tryptophan. The D gene is left open where the match is weak. Size is omitted from some rows. Given values are once, few, many or a class for expanded clones.

cdr3_nt,cdr3_aa,cdr3_length,d_call,clone_size,v_call,j_call
TGCAGTGCTAAACAGGGGGCTAGTCCGGAGCAGTACTTC,CSAKQGASPEQYF,13,TRBD1,NA,TRBV20-1,TRBJ2-7
TGCAGTGCTAGGAGACAGGGAAATTCACCCCTCCACTTT,CSARRQGNSPLHF,13,TRBD1,few,TRBV20-1,TRBJ1-6
TGTGCCAGCAGCTTGCCGGGACAGGGGAACACTGAAGCTTTCTTT,CASSLPGQGNTEAFF,15,TRBD1,once,TRBV5-4,TRBJ1-1
TGTGCCAGTAGTCGTAGGGGTGGCGCCACGGGGGTGCAGTTCTTC,CASSRRGGATGVQFF,15,NA,NA,TRBV19,TRBJ2-1
TGTGCCAGCAGTTTGTCGGGGAATGGTGGCTACACCTTC,CASSLSGNGGYTF,13,NA,NA,TRBV27,TRBJ1-2
TGTGCCAGCAGCTTAGCGAGAGACGATGGCTACACCTTC,CASSLARDDGYTF,13,NA,few,TRBV7-2,TRBJ1-2
TGTGCCAGCAGCCCAAGGGGGGCGGGAGGGGAGCAGTACTTC,CASSPRGAGGEQYF,14,TRBD2,NA,TRBV9,TRBJ2-7
TGTGCCAGCAGCCCAGGGGGGAACACTGAAGCTTTCTTT,CASSPGGNTEAFF,13,TRBD1,NA,TRBV6-1,TRBJ1-1
TGTGCCAGCAGCAGCTCGTACGAGCAGTACTTC,CASSSSYEQYF,11,NA,NA,TRBV5-6,TRBJ2-7
TGTGCCAGTAGTCCGGGACAGGTCTCCTACGAGCAGTACTTC,CASSPGQVSYEQYF,14,TRBD1,NA,TRBV19,TRBJ2-7
TGCAGTGCTTTCAATCCGGGACTAGCGGGGGGAAAGACCCAGTACTTC,CSAFNPGLAGGKTQYF,16,TRBD2,NA,TRBV20-1,TRBJ2-5
TGTGCCAGTAGTTTTTCGACGGCGAATCAGCCCCAGCATTTT,CASSFSTANQPQHF,14,NA,NA,TRBV19,TRBJ1-5
TGCAGTGCTAGCCCCTTCGGGACCGGGGACTACGAGCAGTACTTC,CSASPFGTGDYEQYF,15,NA,NA,TRBV20-1,TRBJ2-7